This T cell receptor beta chain was observed in a study of shared clonotypes between healthy human individuals. Findings and limits, study-wide: Naive CD4 clonotypes overlapped across a few donors at about 5%.

Of note for this clone: As yet, its antigen is unknown.

Clones were sequenced by immunoSEQ multiplex PCR, and TCRdb holds only the in-frame ones, with some missing. The repertoire holds under 1,900,000 clones, with about 98.5% as singletons. The sequence was obtained from a man younger than 40 in good health. Input material: naive CD4+ T cells sorted from blood. Subset specified: CD45RA+ positively selected.

The CDR3 protein is CTSSQVPELAGAKNIQYF. As DNA, the CDR3 is TGCACCAGCAGCCAAGTTCCAGAACTAGCGGGAGCCAAAAACATTCAGTACTTC. The rearrangement links TRBV1 to TRBJ2-4; whether TRBD2, the table's D call, matches the DNA was not checked. TRBV1 is assigned pseudogene status. This CDR3 is built from 18 residues.